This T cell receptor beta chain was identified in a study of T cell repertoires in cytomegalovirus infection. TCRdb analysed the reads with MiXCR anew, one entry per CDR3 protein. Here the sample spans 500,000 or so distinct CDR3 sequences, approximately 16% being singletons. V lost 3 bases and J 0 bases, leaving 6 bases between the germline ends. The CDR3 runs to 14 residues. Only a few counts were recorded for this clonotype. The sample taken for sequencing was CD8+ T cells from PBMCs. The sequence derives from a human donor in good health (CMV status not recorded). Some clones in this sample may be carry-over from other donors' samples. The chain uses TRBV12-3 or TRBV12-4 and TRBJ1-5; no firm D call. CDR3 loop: CASSFSRSNQPQHF. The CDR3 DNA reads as TGTGCCAGCAGTTTTTCCCGTAGCAATCAGCCCCAGCATTTT.